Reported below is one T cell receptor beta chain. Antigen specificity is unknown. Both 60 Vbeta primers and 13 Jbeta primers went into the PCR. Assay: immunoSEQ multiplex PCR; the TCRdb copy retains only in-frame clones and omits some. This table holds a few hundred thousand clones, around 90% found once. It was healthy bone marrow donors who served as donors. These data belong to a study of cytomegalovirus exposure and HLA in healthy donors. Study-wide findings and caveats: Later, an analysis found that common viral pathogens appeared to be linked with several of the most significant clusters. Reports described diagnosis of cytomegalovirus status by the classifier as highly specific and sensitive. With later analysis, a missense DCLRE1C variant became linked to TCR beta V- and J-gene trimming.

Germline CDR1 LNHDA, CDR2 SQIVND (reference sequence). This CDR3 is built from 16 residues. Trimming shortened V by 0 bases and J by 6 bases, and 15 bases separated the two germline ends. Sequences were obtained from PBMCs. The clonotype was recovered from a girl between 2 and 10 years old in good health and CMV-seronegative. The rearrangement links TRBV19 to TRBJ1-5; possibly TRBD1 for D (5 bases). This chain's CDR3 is CASSIDPGERGQPQHF. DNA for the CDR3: TGTGCCAGTAGTATAGACCCGGGGGAACGGGGTCAGCCCCAGCATTTT.